The present TCR beta chain was sequenced within a study of T cell repertoires in cytomegalovirus infection. Looking at the study overall: Evidence of both CMV infection and a matching HLA type came from public TCR beta signatures. Study-wide results and caveats: Dominating the ex vivo response were HLA-C-restricted CMV-specific TCR beta clonotypes. CMV carriers having the relevant HLA were flagged by cumulative public TCR beta family frequency.

This CDR3 contains 14 residues. Germline V gene sequence: CDR1 SGHTA, CDR2 FQGNSA. V lost 5 bases, J lost 6 bases, and 15 bases lay in between. MiXCR, run by TCRdb on the reads, gives a single entry per CDR3 protein. Found here are 250,000 or so distinct CDR3 sequences, 9.1% of them singletons; the top ten hold about 14%. This clonotype was seen many times. Its antigen is still unknown. Sequencing was carried out using PBMCs. The chain employs TRBV7-2 and TRBJ2-3, with D perhaps TRBD1 (6 bases). This TCR came from a human donor in good health (CMV status not recorded). Some clones in this sample may be carry-over from other donors' samples. CDR3 region: CASSPQIQGDTQYF. The CDR3 region has the DNA TGTGCCAGCAGCCCTCAGATACAGGGCGATACGCAGTATTTT.